This passage covers 2 T cell receptor beta chains from one sample sequenced in a study of PD-1 blockade in classical Hodgkin lymphoma. With no exception, relapse followed autologous stem cell transplantation in all patients, and brentuximab vedotin exposure varied. Method: immunoSEQ multiplex PCR; TCRdb's copy keeps in-frame clones and lacks some. This table holds 9,500 to 14,000 clones, approximately 81% found once. The sequenced sample was peripheral blood mononuclear cells (PBMCs), obtained at baseline. These receptor sequences come from a human donor with classical Hodgkin lymphoma.

V is TRBV7-3 and J is TRBJ2-1, with 9 bases matching TRBD2. This CDR3 is built from 15 residues. CDR1 is SGHTA, CDR2 FQGTGA, per germline. Trimming took 5 bases from V and 4 from J; bases not matched to a gene: 6. CDR3 nucleotide sequence: TGTGCCAGCAGCCAGCGGGGGGATTCATACAATGAGCAGTTCTTC. Encoded protein: CASSQRGDSYNEQFF.

In DNA form, the CDR3 reads TGTGCCAGCAGCTTAGCATCCGGGGGGCGAGAGACCCAGTACTTC. It yields the protein CASSLASGGRETQYF. The genes are TRBV7-9 and TRBJ2-5, with D tentatively TRBD2 (7 bases). V was cut by 0 bases and J by 4 bases, with 12 bases left in between. The CDR3 is 15 residues long. Germline values: CDR1 SEHNR, CDR2 FQNEAQ (reference sequence).